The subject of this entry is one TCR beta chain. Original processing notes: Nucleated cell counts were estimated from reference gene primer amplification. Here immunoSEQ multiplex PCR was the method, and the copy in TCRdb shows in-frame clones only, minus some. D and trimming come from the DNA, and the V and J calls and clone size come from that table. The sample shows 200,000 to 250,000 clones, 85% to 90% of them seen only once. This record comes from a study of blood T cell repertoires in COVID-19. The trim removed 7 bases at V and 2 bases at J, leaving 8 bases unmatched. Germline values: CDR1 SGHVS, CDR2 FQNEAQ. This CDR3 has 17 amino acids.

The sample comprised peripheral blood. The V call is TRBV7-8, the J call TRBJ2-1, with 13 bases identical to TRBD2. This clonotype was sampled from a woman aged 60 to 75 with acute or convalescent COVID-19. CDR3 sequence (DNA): TGTGCCAGCAACGGACTAGCGGGAGCGACAGCCTACAATGAGCAGTTCTTC. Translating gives CASNGLAGATAYNEQFF.